The source of this T cell receptor beta chain is a study of blood T cell repertoires in COVID-19. Turning to the study itself: PBMCs, B-cell-depleted T cells, or T cells were the source of the cDNA or gDNA that made up the material.

The germline V and J ends were trimmed by 4 bases and 7 bases, with 5 bases remaining between them. CDR3 length: 12 amino acids. Germline CDR1 and CDR2: SEHNR and FQNEAQ (reference sequence). Authors' data handling: Reference gene primer amplification gave nucleated cell count estimates. Here immunoSEQ multiplex PCR was the method, and the copy in TCRdb shows in-frame clones only, minus some. From that table come the V and J calls and clone size; the DNA was used to work out D and trimming. The table includes about 89,000 clones, about 80% detected once. The chain couples TRBV7-9 to TRBJ1-6; the D is unclear. This sequence was found in a human donor in a cohort sampled during active COVID-19. The sample taken for sequencing was peripheral blood. The chain's CDR3 is CASSSNNSPLHF. CDR3 nucleotide sequence: TGTGCCAGCAGCTCTAACAATTCACCCCTCCACTTT.